This T cell receptor (beta chain) was found in a study of shared clonotypes between healthy human individuals. General study results and limits: Specimens sampled were limited to blood, with tissue repertoires likely differing.

Germline CDR1 SGHDT, CDR2 YYEEEE. This CDR3 is 17 amino acids long. V dropped 4 bases and J dropped 0 bases, with 17 bases sitting between them. This clone occurred a few times. What it binds is not known. How the authors handled the data: Sequence data from immunoSEQ were junction-only and lacked quality scores; consequently, filtering differed. Only in-frame clones appear in the TCRdb table, and some are missing; sequencing was by immunoSEQ multiplex PCR. V and J calls plus clone size are reproduced from that table; the DNA served to infer D and trimming. The sample yields roughly 500,000 clones, almost 80% seen once.

The TCR sequence derives from a woman aged 40 to 49 in good health. Some clones in this sample may be carry-over from other donors' samples. The V gene is TRBV5-6, the J gene TRBJ1-5, with D uncertain. The sequenced sample was PBMCs. In DNA, the CDR3 is TGTGCCAGCAGCAAAAACGGACGGGCTTATAGCAATCAGCCCCAGCATTTT. Translated, it gives CASSKNGRAYSNQPQHF. The complete variable domain, with remaining parts taken from reference TRBV5-6 and TRBJ1-5, reads DAGVTQSPTHLIKTRGQQVTLRCSPKSGHDTVSWYQQALGQGPQFIFQYYEEEERQRGNFPDRFSGHQFPNYSSELNVNALLLGDSALYLCASSKNGRAYSNQPQHFGDGTRLSIL.